The 16 T cell receptor beta chains below were found in one sample sequenced in a study of OX40 agonist ivuxolimab in advanced cancers. Produced via immunoSEQ multiplex PCR; TCRdb's table is partial and in-frame only. The sample shows 67,000 or so clones, about 85% of them seen only once. Sequencing was performed on CD4+ or CD8+ T cells sorted from blood, taken in a trial of the OX40 agonist ivuxolimab. The receptors derive from an adult with an advanced solid tumor such as melanoma, head and neck, liver or kidney cancer.

The chain is built from TRBV7-2 and TRBJ2-5; D not resolved. The germline V gene encodes CDR1 SGHTA and CDR2 FQGNSA. Between the trimmed V and J ends, which lost 1 base and 5 bases, there was a span of 11 bases. The CDR3 covers 14 residues. CDR3 bases: TGTGCCAGCAGCTTAGGGTATAGTGGCGAGACCCAGTACTTC. Protein: CASSLGYSGETQYF.

The chain uses TRBV11-3 and TRBJ2-2, with D tentatively TRBD2 (6 bases). Germline CDR1 reads SGHNT; CDR2 reads YENEEA. The V end lost 5 bases, the J end lost 8 bases, and 15 bases lay between the germline ends. This CDR3 contains 14 residues. As DNA, the CDR3 is TGTGCCAGCAGCCTCACCGCGGGGAGTGGGGAGCTGTTTTTT. Translated: CASSLTAGSGELFF.

A single count supports this clone. In DNA form, the CDR3 reads TGTGCCAGCAGCTTTCAGACTAGTAGCGGGGAGACCCAGTACTTC. Translation: CASSFQTSSGETQYF. The V and J genes are TRBV11-3 and TRBJ2-5, with TRBD2 matching 7 bases. The CDR3 loop spans 15 amino acids. Germline V lookup: CDR1 SGHNT, CDR2 YENEEA. Trimming removed 3 bases from V and 5 bases from J; junction bases left unmatched: 9. Using reference TRBV11-3 and TRBJ2-5 for the parts outside the CDR3, the full variable domain is EAGVVQSPRYKIIEKKQPVAFWCNPISGHNTLYWYLQNLGQGPELLIRYENEEAVDDSQLPKDRFSAERLKGVDSTLKIQPAELGDSAVYLCASSFQTSSGETQYFGPGTRLLVL.

In this sample, this clone turned up a few times. This chain connects TRBV5-1 to TRBJ2-7; D remains unclear. Germline CDR1 reads SGHRS; CDR2 reads YFSETQ. Trimming removed 4 bases at V and 0 bases at J, with 5 bases between. The CDR3 contains 12 residues. The CDR3 spells CASSLNSYEQYF. The CDR3 region has the DNA TGCGCCAGCAGCCTGAACTCCTACGAGCAGTACTTC.

V gene TRBV6-5 combines with J gene TRBJ1-5, with D possibly TRBD1 on 5 matching bases. Trimming shortened V by 5 bases and J by 6 bases, and 11 bases separated the two germline ends. CDR1 is MNHEY and CDR2 is SVGAGI in the germline V gene. The length of the CDR3 is 13 residues. The CDR3 protein is CASSLREFQPQHF. For the CDR3, the DNA is TGTGCCAGCAGTCTCAGGGAGTTTCAGCCCCAGCATTTT.

This clone has a single count. The rearrangement links TRBV7-8 to TRBJ2-5; D gene ambiguous. The ends were cut back, 1 base at V and 0 bases at J, with 3 bases in the middle. Germline V gene sequence: CDR1 SGHVS, CDR2 FQNEAQ. The CDR3 covers 13 residues. The CDR3 bases are TGTGCCAGCAGCTTAGGACACCAAGAGACCCAGTACTTC. It yields the protein CASSLGHQETQYF.

The chain carries TRBV7-2 and TRBJ1-2, with 9 nucleotides matching TRBD1. CDR1 is SGHTA and CDR2 is FQGNSA in the germline V gene. The CDR3 has 13 residues. The V gene end was trimmed by 1 base and the J gene end by 8 bases; junction bases not matched to a gene: 2. The CDR3 region has the DNA TGTGCCAGCAGCTTAGGGACAGGGGACGGCTACACCTTC. Translation gives CASSLGTGDGYTF.

The chain is built from TRBV5-1 and TRBJ2-3, with TRBD2 identical over 10 bases. J lost 1 base, V lost 0 bases, and 2 bases had no gene match. The CDR3 has 16 amino acids. From germline, CDR1 is SGHRS and CDR2 YFSETQ. CDR3 in amino acids: CASSLAGTSGTDTQYF. The CDR3 nucleotides are TGCGCCAGCAGCTTGGCGGGGACTAGCGGCACAGATACGCAGTATTTT.

The chain carries TRBV5-1 and TRBJ2-3; the D is unclear. V lost 0 bases and J lost 2, with 7 bases in between. This CDR3 has 14 residues. Germline assignment: CDR1 SGHRS and CDR2 YFSETQ. CDR3 region: CASSLDSATDTQYF. As DNA, the CDR3 is TGCGCCAGCAGCTTGGACTCCGCCACAGATACGCAGTATTTT.

This clone was picked up a small number of times. The V call is TRBV15, the J call TRBJ1-2; D gene ambiguous. V lost 1 base to trimming and J lost 5 bases, with 8 bases between them. Germline V CDR1 and CDR2: LNHNV, YYDKDF (reference sequence). This CDR3 contains 13 residues. This chain's CDR3 is CATSRGGGYGYTF. The CDR3 bases are TGTGCCACCAGCAGAGGGGGTGGATATGGCTACACCTTC.

The sample holds one count of this clone. V usage is TRBV5-5 and J usage is TRBJ1-1; D unclear. The CDR3 extends over 13 amino acids. Germline lookup yields CDR1 SGHKS and CDR2 YYEKEE (reference sequence). The germline V and J ends were trimmed by 1 base and 4 bases, with 8 bases remaining between them. This chain's CDR3 is CASSLTRLTEAFF. In nucleotides, the CDR3 is TGTGCCAGCAGCTTGACTAGGCTCACTGAAGCTTTCTTT.

V usage is TRBV27 and J usage is TRBJ2-3; D perhaps matches TRBD2 (5 bases). Germline V gene lookup returns CDR1 MNHEY and CDR2 SMNVEV (reference sequence). Trimming removed 5 bases from V and 0 bases from J, with 9 bases in between. This CDR3 comprises 14 residues. Here the CDR3 DNA reads TGTGCCAGCAGTCGGGGAACTAGCACAGATACGCAGTATTTT. It encodes CASSRGTSTDTQYF.

V usage is TRBV7-9 and J usage is TRBJ2-1; D unresolved. This CDR3 contains 14 residues. Germline V gives CDR1 SEHNR, CDR2 FQNEAQ (reference sequence). V dropped 1 base and J dropped 4 bases, with 8 bases sitting between them. DNA of the CDR3: TGTGCCAGCAGCTTAGTCGGCCTATACAATGAGCAGTTCTTC. Its protein product is CASSLVGLYNEQFF.

V gene TRBV7-2 combines with J gene TRBJ2-7, with D perhaps TRBD1 or TRBD2 (5 bases each). Trimming cost V 1 base and J 4 bases, with 14 bases left between them. The CDR3 runs 15 residues. The germline V gene has CDR1 SGHTA and CDR2 FQGNSA. CDR3: CASSLEVWGLYEQYF. In DNA, the CDR3 is TGTGCCAGCAGCTTAGAGGTCTGGGGGTTATACGAGCAGTACTTC.

CDR3 sequence: CASSPWTGLADTEAFF. The CDR3, as DNA: TGCGCCAGCAGCCCCTGGACAGGGCTCGCGGACACTGAAGCTTTCTTT. The gene calls are TRBV5-1 and TRBJ1-1, with 8 bases lining up with TRBD1. V lost 4 bases, J lost 3 bases, and 11 bases stayed unmatched. The CDR3 extends over 16 amino acids. Per germline, CDR1 SGHRS and CDR2 YFSETQ.

There are a few counts of this clone. V and J are TRBV4-2 and TRBJ1-1, with D unclear. Germline values: CDR1 LGHNA, CDR2 YNFKEQ. This CDR3 comprises 16 residues. V lost 0 bases to trimming and J lost 0 bases, with 11 bases between them. The CDR3 nucleotides read TGTGCCAGCAGCCAAGAGGTTCGTGGATTGAACACTGAAGCTTTCTTT. Its translation is CASSQEVRGLNTEAFF.